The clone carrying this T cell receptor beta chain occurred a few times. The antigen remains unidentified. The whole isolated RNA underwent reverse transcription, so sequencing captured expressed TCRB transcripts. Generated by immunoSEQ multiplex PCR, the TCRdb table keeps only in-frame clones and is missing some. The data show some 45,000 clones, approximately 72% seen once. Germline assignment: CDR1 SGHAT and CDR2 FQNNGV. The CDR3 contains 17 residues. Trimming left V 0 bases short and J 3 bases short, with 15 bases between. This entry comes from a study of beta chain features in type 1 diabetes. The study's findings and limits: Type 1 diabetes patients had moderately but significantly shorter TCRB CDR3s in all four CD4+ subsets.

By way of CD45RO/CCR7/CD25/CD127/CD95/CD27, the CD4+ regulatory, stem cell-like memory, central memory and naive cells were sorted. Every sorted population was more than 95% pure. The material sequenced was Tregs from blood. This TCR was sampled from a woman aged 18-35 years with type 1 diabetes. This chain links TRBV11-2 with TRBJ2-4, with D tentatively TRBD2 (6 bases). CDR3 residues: CASSLEWRLRGKNIQYF. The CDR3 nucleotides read TGTGCCAGCAGCTTAGAATGGCGTTTGCGGGGCAAAAACATTCAGTACTTC.